This TCR beta chain was found in a study of cytomegalovirus exposure and HLA in healthy donors. The repertoire was sequenced with immunoSEQ multiplex PCR; TCRdb's copy has only in-frame clones and lacks some. The sample shows 200,000 or so clones, over 75% of them seen only once. This CDR3 contains 14 residues. Trimming pared 1 base from V and 2 bases from J, leaving 6 bases between. Germline V gives CDR1 SEHNR, CDR2 FQNEAQ (reference sequence). This clonotype originated in a woman aged 18-29 years in good health and CMV-seropositive. This chain links TRBV7-9 with TRBJ1-3, with D unclear. The source material was PBMCs. This CDR3 reads CASSLGGAGNTIYF. The CDR3 nucleotides are TGTGCCAGCAGCTTAGGGGGAGCTGGAAACACCATATATTTT.